The 10 T cell receptor beta chains below all came from one sample that was sequenced in a study of T cell responses to AZD1222 COVID-19 vaccine (dated by TCRdb to the early 2020s). Per the publication, the time point label means: about 28 days (+/-7) after the second vaccine dose. The protocol used for the library was the immunoSEQ multiplex PCR assay. Imported from immuneACCESS, the table was reduced by TCRdb to in-frame sequences with V and J called. These copies leave out some clones; in studies compared against another copy, an unresolved V gene accounts for under half, and the cause of the remainder is not known. In this sample the table shows fewer than 100,000 clones, about 88% of which occur a single time. The top ten clonotypes cover about 16% of the sample. The source was peripheral blood, collected 28 days after the second AZD1222 dose. The receptors were gathered from an adult who received the AZD1222 COVID-19 vaccine.

The V and J genes are TRBV5-4 and TRBJ2-3; D call uncertain. The V gene's germline CDR1 is SGHNT and CDR2 YYREEE (reference sequence). Trimming took off 2 bases at V and 2 bases at J, with 15 bases between the two ends. CDR3 length: 16 residues. DNA for the CDR3: TGTGCCAGCAGCTTTTTCCCGCTTCGGGTCACAGATACGCAGTATTTT. It yields the protein CASSFFPLRVTDTQYF.

The gene calls are TRBV11-2 and TRBJ1-5; D ambiguous. Trimming left V 0 bases short and J 4 bases short, with 4 bases between. The CDR3 extends over 13 amino acids. Germline CDR1 reads SGHAT; CDR2 reads FQNNGV. Written as DNA, the CDR3 is TGTGCCAGCAGCTTAGAGTCTAATCAGCCCCAGCATTTT. It codes for CASSLESNQPQHF.

The gene calls are TRBV7-6 and TRBJ1-5; a possible D gene is TRBD1 (5 bases). The CDR3 is 15 amino acids. Germline V gives CDR1 SGHVS, CDR2 FNYEAQ. V lost 5 bases to trimming and J lost 0 bases, with 11 bases between them. CDR3 sequence (DNA): TGTGCCAGCAGCAATTCCCAGGGTAGCAATCAGCCCCAGCATTTT. This sequence encodes CASSNSQGSNQPQHF.

The V and J genes are TRBV2 and TRBJ2-1, with TRBD1 identical over 8 bases. Looked up from germline, CDR1 is SNHLY and CDR2 is FYNNEI. The CDR3 runs to 17 residues. The junction had 14 bases not matched to a gene; V was cut back by 7 bases and J by 3 bases. CDR3 amino acids: CASITFPGQENYNEQFF. CDR3 DNA: TGTGCCAGCATTACGTTTCCGGGACAGGAAAACTACAATGAGCAGTTCTTC.

J is TRBJ1-2 and V is TRBV27; a possible D gene is TRBD1 (6 bases). This CDR3 has 14 residues. Trimming pared 2 bases from V and 8 bases from J, leaving 15 bases between. Germline CDR1 and CDR2: MNHEY and SMNVEV (reference sequence). The CDR3: CASSLGGGTGGYTF. In nucleotides, the CDR3 is TGTGCCAGCAGTTTAGGAGGGGGGACGGGCGGCTACACCTTC.

The chain joins TRBV7-9 to TRBJ1-4; TRBD1 matches 7 bases. In germline, CDR1 is SEHNR, CDR2 FQNEAQ (reference sequence). This CDR3 region has 15 residues. V lost 5 bases, J lost 8 bases, and 11 bases stayed unmatched. Here the CDR3 DNA reads TGTGCCAGCAGCCCTCGGGACAGAGGGCTCGAAAAACTGTTTTTT. Translation gives CASSPRDRGLEKLFF.

V gene TRBV7-8 combines with J gene TRBJ2-5; either TRBD1 or TRBD2 may supply D (5 bases each). The germline V gene has CDR1 SGHVS and CDR2 FQNEAQ. Deletions cut 3 bases from V and 5 bases from J, with 19 bases between. This CDR3 contains 16 residues. The chain's CDR3 is CASSFVLRDARETQYF. The CDR3 bases are TGTGCCAGCAGCTTTGTCCTCCGGGACGCCAGGGAGACCCAGTACTTC.

This chain uses TRBV6-2 or TRBV6-3 with TRBJ2-5; 14 bases agree with TRBD2. The CDR3 spans 18 residues. Trimming cost V 6 bases and J 3 bases; bases outside gene matches: 12. Germline loops: CDR1 MNHEY, CDR2 SVGEGT. The CDR3 DNA is TGTGCCAGCAGCCAAGGCTTGACTAGCGGGAGGGCCAAAGAGACCCAGTACTTC. This gives the protein CASSQGLTSGRAKETQYF.

The V call is TRBV15, the J call TRBJ2-7; 11 bases align to TRBD1. The CDR3 loop spans 15 amino acids. V lost 3 bases and J lost 6; bases outside the gene matches: 7. The germline V gene encodes CDR1 LNHNV and CDR2 YYDKDF (reference sequence). CDR3 region: CATSRDRGPGSEQYF. For the CDR3, the DNA is TGTGCCACCAGCAGGGACAGGGGGCCGGGGAGCGAGCAGTACTTC.

This sequence joins TRBV6-5 and TRBJ2-7, with 9 bases aligning to TRBD2. V dropped 7 bases and J dropped 2; count of bases not matched to a gene: 9. The CDR3 is made up of 15 amino acids. Germline V gene sequence: CDR1 MNHEY, CDR2 SVGAGI. The CDR3: CASTRAGGLPYEQYF. CDR3 coding DNA: TGTGCCAGCACCCGAGCGGGAGGATTACCCTACGAGCAGTACTTC.